The entry below gives a single T cell receptor (beta chain) sequence along with its context. TCRdb itself ran the RACE reads through MiXCR, one entry per CDR3 protein. Of more than 80,000 distinct CDR3 sequences in the sample, more than 9% were seen once. The data stem from a study of human T cells and chemical hapten exposure. Time point: patch test 2, 6 weeks after DPC sensitization. Treatment: therapeutic diphenylcyclopropenone sensitization with weekly scalp DPC. The CDR3 runs 16 residues. Germline CDR1 and CDR2: SGDLS and YYNGEE. V was pared by 0 bases and J by 5 bases, with 14 bases between. The rearrangement uses TRBV9 and TRBJ1-4; D may be TRBD1 (5 bases). Sequenced material: whole blood, taken in connection with sensitization to the hapten diphenylcyclopropenone (DPC). The source of this sequence is a woman aged 50 to 65 with alopecia areata. Some clones in this sample may be carry-over from other donors' samples. The CDR3 nucleotides read TGTGCCAGCAGCGTAGCTAGGGGAGGCGGAAATGAAAAACTGTTTTTT. Its translation: CASSVARGGGNEKLFF.